The TCR beta chain described here comes from a study of tumor-infiltrating lymphocytes in oesophageal squamous cell carcinoma. Via MiXCR, TCRdb re-called the PCR reads, giving one row per CDR3 protein. This repertoire shows approximately 15,000 distinct CDR3 sequences, around 52% found once; its top ten account for roughly a fifth. The source is a male donor with esophageal squamous cell carcinoma. Sequenced: esophageal tumor tissue.

DNA of the CDR3: TGTGCCAGCAGTTCCCCTAGCGGGAGTTCAAATGAGCAGTTCTTC. Protein: CASSSPSGSSNEQFF. The genes are TRBV6-9 and TRBJ2-5, with TRBD2 identical over 10 bases. Near its end, the DNA agrees better with TRBJ2-1, so the J call may be wrong. Per the germline V gene, CDR1 is MNHGY and CDR2 is SVAAGI. The CDR3 is 15 residues long.